Below, one T cell receptor (beta chain) is given with its context. Its target is unknown. Produced via immunoSEQ multiplex PCR; TCRdb's table is partial and in-frame only. The sample yields 44,000 or so clones, 75% to 90% seen once. The record originates from a study of neoadjuvant nivolumab and ipilimumab in lung cancer. V was shortened by 0 bases and J by 2 bases, with 7 bases between the two germline ends. Germline V gene data show CDR1 as SGHRS and CDR2 as YFSETQ. The CDR3 has 14 amino acids. The study, taken as a whole, reports: TCR richness and clonality were higher in tumors than adjacent uninvolved lung.

The source was blood, collected before neoadjuvant nivolumab, alone or with ipilimumab. The clonotype comes from an adult with non-small cell lung cancer. Some clones in this sample may be carry-over from other donors' samples. This chain uses TRBV5-1 with TRBJ2-3; no reliable D call. CDR3 sequence reads: CASSLVLVTDTQYF. CDR3 DNA: TGCGCCAGCAGCTTGGTCCTAGTCACAGATACGCAGTATTTT.